Presented here are 31 T cell receptor beta chains from one specimen sequenced in a study of radiation and T cells in renal cell carcinoma. Using immunoSEQ multiplex PCR, the repertoire was profiled, and TCRdb retains in-frame clones only, with some absent. The table shows more than 95,000 clones, with about four fifths occurring only once. Sample time point: baseline pretreatment blood. Treatment indicated: 15 Gy SBRT to primary tumor, nephrectomy 4 weeks later. Sequences were derived from blood, sampled from a patient whose treatment included radiotherapy and nephrectomy. The receptors were sampled from a woman aged 60-70 years with renal cell carcinoma.

The chain combines TRBV18 with TRBJ1-1; D is uncertain. Trimming took 3 bases from V and 0 from J, leaving 8 bases between them. This CDR3 comprises 14 residues. Germline CDR1 KGHSH, CDR2 LQKENI. The CDR3 DNA reads TGTGCCAGCTCACCGAACAAGATGAACACTGAAGCTTTCTTT. It translates to CASSPNKMNTEAFF.

J is TRBJ2-1 and V is TRBV21-1; the DNA was not compared with TRBD1, the D call given in the table. TRBV21-1 is termed a pseudogene. CDR3 size: 14 residues. The CDR3 region has the DNA TGTGCCAGCCCCACAGGGGACTCCTACAATGAGCAGTTCTTC. This sequence encodes CASPTGDSYNEQFF.

The chain links TRBV29-1 to TRBJ1-2; weak D call: TRBD1 (5 bases). Trimming removed 0 bases from V and 12 bases from J, with 11 bases in between. CDR1 and CDR2 from the germline V gene are SQVTM and ANQGSEA. CDR3 length equals 11 residues. Written as DNA, the CDR3 is TGCAGCGTTGAAGAGGGGGGAGGTAACACCTTC. Amino acids: CSVEEGGGNTF. Full variable domain (remainder filled in from reference TRBV29-1 and TRBJ1-2): SAVISQKPSRDICQRGTSLTIQCQVDSQVTMMFWYRQQPGQSLTLIATANQGSEATYESGFVIDKFPISRPNLTFSTLTVSNMSPEDSSIYLCSVEEGGGNTFGSGTRLTVV.

The J gene is TRBJ2-1, the V gene TRBV14; 11 bases agree with TRBD2. Germline V gives CDR1 SGHDN, CDR2 FVKESK. This CDR3 has 15 residues. V was clipped by 4 bases and J by 2 bases; unmatched bases: 1. The CDR3 bases are TGTGCCAGCAGCCCGGGACTAGCGGCCTACAATGAGCAGTTCTTC. The encoded protein is CASSPGLAAYNEQFF.

V usage is TRBV9 and J usage is TRBJ1-6; 7 bases agree with TRBD1. Trimming removed 4 bases from V and 12 bases from J; junction bases left unmatched: 16. Germline V lookup: CDR1 SGDLS, CDR2 YYNGEE. This CDR3 region has 16 residues. The CDR3 sequence: CASSPDLWTGGGPLHF. CDR3 DNA: TGTGCCAGCAGCCCAGACCTATGGACAGGTGGTGGACCCCTCCACTTT.

The chain couples TRBV7-9 to TRBJ2-5; possibly TRBD1 or TRBD2 for D (5 bases each). The CDR3 spans 15 residues. Trimming cost V 5 bases and J 1 base, with 14 bases left between them. CDR1 and CDR2 from the germline V gene are SEHNR and FQNEAQ (reference sequence). The CDR3 coding sequence is TGTGCCAGCAGCGATGGCAGGGAGAGCCAAGAGACCCAGTACTTC. Translated, it gives CASSDGRESQETQYF.

This clone was found a few times. This rearrangement joins TRBV7-2 to TRBJ2-1; the D gene could be TRBD1 or TRBD2 (6 bases each). Germline V lookup: CDR1 SGHTA, CDR2 FQGNSA. The CDR3 contains 15 residues. The V end lost 2 bases, the J end lost 5 bases, and 13 bases lay between the germline ends. CDR3 residues: CASSLTQGRNNEQFF. CDR3 nucleotides: TGTGCCAGCAGCTTAACGCAGGGGAGGAACAATGAGCAGTTCTTC. The full variable domain, in which reference TRBV7-2 and TRBJ2-1 provide the parts outside the CDR3, is GAGVSQSPSNKVTEKGKDVELRCDPISGHTALYWYRQSLGQGLEFLIYFQGNSAPDKSGLPSDRFSAERTGGSVSTLTIQRTQQEDSAVYLCASSLTQGRNNEQFFGPGTRLTVL.

This rearrangement joins TRBV7-8 to TRBJ1-5, with D perhaps matching TRBD1 (6 bases). Looked up from germline, CDR1 is SGHVS and CDR2 is FQNEAQ. The CDR3 extends over 17 amino acids. Trimming took 1 base from V and 3 from J, leaving 16 bases between them. CDR3 DNA sequence: TGTGCCAGCAGCTTAGGGGTACACCAGGGGTCCAATCAGCCCCAGCATTTT. Residues: CASSLGVHQGSNQPQHF.

The chain has TRBV29-1 and TRBJ1-1, with a tentative D call TRBD1 (5 bases). The germline V gene encodes CDR1 SQVTM and CDR2 ANQGSEA. The V gene lost 6 bases and the J gene lost 1 base, with 6 bases spanning the gap. The CDR3 length is 11 residues. The CDR3 is CSVDRNTEAFF. The CDR3 DNA reads TGCAGCGTAGACAGGAACACTGAAGCTTTCTTT.

The chain carries TRBV19 and TRBJ2-5, with D perhaps TRBD1 or TRBD2 (5 bases each). Trimming took off 4 bases at V and 1 base at J, with 16 bases between the two ends. The germline V gene encodes CDR1 LNHDA and CDR2 SQIVND (reference sequence). This CDR3 comprises 16 residues. CDR3 residues: CASSSPRGSGQETQYF. CDR3 DNA: TGTGCCAGTAGTAGCCCGAGGGGCTCGGGCCAAGAGACCCAGTACTTC.

The chain joins TRBV4-1 to TRBJ2-7; no definite D call. CDR1 and CDR2 (germline): MGHRA, YSYEKL. This CDR3 has 15 residues. Trimming took 0 bases from V and 2 from J, leaving 11 bases between them. The CDR3 spells CASSQDPGPAYEQYF. The CDR3 DNA sequence: TGCGCCAGCAGCCAAGATCCGGGTCCGGCCTACGAGCAGTACTTC.

This chain connects TRBV19 to TRBJ2-3; 13 bases are a match to TRBD2. The CDR3 spans 16 residues. V gave up 8 bases and J gave up 0 bases; unmatched junction bases: 5. CDR1 and CDR2 (germline): LNHDA, SQIVND (reference sequence). The CDR3 DNA reads as TGTGCCAGTTGTAGACTAGCGGGGGGCAGCACAGATACGCAGTATTTT. Translation: CASCRLAGGSTDTQYF.

CDR3 region: CASSQGAHTDYEQYF. The CDR3 nucleotides are TGCGCCAGCAGCCAAGGGGCCCACACAGACTACGAGCAGTACTTC. The chain recombines TRBV4-1 with TRBJ2-7; D unclear. There are 15 residues in the CDR3. CDR1 is MGHRA and CDR2 is YSYEKL in the germline V gene. V dropped 1 base and J dropped 3 bases, with 13 bases sitting between them.

The V and J genes are TRBV5-1 and TRBJ2-7, with D possibly called TRBD1 or TRBD2 (5 bases each). Trimming cost V 4 bases and J 1 base, with 15 bases left between them. Germline V CDR1 and CDR2: SGHRS, YFSETQ. CDR3 length: 15 residues. The CDR3 nucleotides are TGCGCCAGCAGCCGAACCGGGACGGCTTCCTACGAGCAGTACTTC. It specifies CASSRTGTASYEQYF.

The chain combines TRBV2 with TRBJ2-1, with 10 bases lining up with TRBD2. V gave up 3 bases and J gave up 15 bases; unmatched junction bases: 5. The CDR3 is 12 residues long. The V gene's germline CDR1 is SNHLY and CDR2 FYNNEI. The DNA for the CDR3 is TGTGCCAGCAGTGAGGGACTAGCGTGGCCGTTCTTC. Its protein product is CASSEGLAWPFF. Full variable domain (missing parts from reference TRBV2 and TRBJ2-1): EPEVTQTPSHQVTQMGQEVILRCVPISNHLYFYWYRQILGQKVEFLVSFYNNEISEKSEIFDDQFSVERPDGSNFTLKIRSTKLEDSAMYFCASSEGLAWPFFGPGTRLTVL.

V and J are TRBV4-3 and TRBJ2-1; TRBD2 agrees at 8 bases. Germline V gene lookup returns CDR1 LGHNA and CDR2 YSLEER. V was clipped by 1 base and J by 0 bases; unmatched bases: 2. The CDR3 length is 16 residues. The CDR3 DNA follows: TGCGCCAGCAGCCAAGCGAGCGGGAGCTCCTACAATGAGCAGTTCTTC. Protein: CASSQASGSSYNEQFF.

This chain joins TRBV19 and TRBJ2-3; no clear D gene. V was cut by 1 base and J by 5 bases, with 7 bases left in between. This CDR3 spans 13 amino acids. CDR1 is LNHDA and CDR2 is SQIVND in the germline V gene (reference sequence). The CDR3 sequence: CASSIGWRDTQYF. As DNA, the CDR3 is TGTGCCAGTAGTATAGGGTGGAGAGATACGCAGTATTTT.

The chain combines TRBV27 with TRBJ1-2; 7 bases fit TRBD1. Germline-derived CDR1 and CDR2 are MNHEY and SMNVEV (reference sequence). The ends lost 6 bases at V and 4 bases at J; junction bases unmatched: 14. This CDR3 contains 16 residues. CDR3 loop: CASRDTGTAFFYGYTF. The DNA of the CDR3 is TGTGCCAGCAGGGATACCGGGACAGCCTTTTTCTATGGCTACACCTTC.

The chain has TRBV9 and TRBJ2-5; D might be TRBD1 (7 bases). Germline CDR1 is SGDLS and CDR2 is YYNGEE. V was shortened by 0 bases and J by 5 bases, with 11 bases between the two germline ends. The CDR3 loop spans 14 amino acids. The chain's CDR3 is CASSVAQGRETQYF. DNA for the CDR3: TGTGCCAGCAGCGTAGCACAGGGGAGGGAGACCCAGTACTTC.

The chain combines TRBV28 with TRBJ1-5; 7 positions agree with TRBD1. This CDR3 spans 14 amino acids. Germline CDR1 reads MDHEN; CDR2 reads SYDVKM. V shed 7 bases and J 3 bases; nucleotides not matched to a gene: 6. The CDR3 spells CASKLGTVNQPQHF. Here the CDR3 DNA reads TGTGCCAGCAAACTAGGGACAGTCAATCAGCCCCAGCATTTT.

The chain uses TRBV5-6 and TRBJ2-3, with D unclear. The CDR3 spans 11 residues. Germline V gene sequence: CDR1 SGHDT, CDR2 YYEEEE. Trimming removed 7 bases from V and 4 bases from J, with 7 bases in between. As DNA, the CDR3 is TGTGCCAGCCGTACAGCAGATACGCAGTATTTT. Encoded protein: CASRTADTQYF.

This rearrangement joins TRBV15 to TRBJ2-7; 7 bases map to TRBD1. CDR1 and CDR2 from the germline V gene are LNHNV and YYDKDF (reference sequence). The CDR3 length is 14 residues. Trimming cost V 3 bases and J 4 bases; bases outside gene matches: 6. This CDR3 is CATSSEGQRYEQYF. In nucleotides, the CDR3 is TGTGCCACCAGCAGTGAGGGACAGAGATACGAGCAGTACTTC.

This clone was seen just once. V gene TRBV10-3 combines with J gene TRBJ2-7; 10 bases agree with TRBD2. This CDR3 region has 12 residues. Trimming cost V 10 bases and J 7 bases; bases outside gene matches: 7. The V gene's germline CDR1 is ENHRY and CDR2 SYGVKD. The CDR3 nucleotides are TGTGCCAGTTCTAGCGGGAGTACAGAGCAGTACTTC. Its protein product is CASSSGSTEQYF.

The gene calls are TRBV9 and TRBJ1-2, with D possibly being TRBD1 (6 bases). The V end was cut by 4 bases, the J end by 6 bases, with 19 bases between. The germline V gene encodes CDR1 SGDLS and CDR2 YYNGEE. The CDR3 totals 15 residues. CDR3 coding DNA: TGTGCCAGCAGCCCTCAGGGCAGGGGCGTCGATGGCTACACCTTC. Translation gives CASSPQGRGVDGYTF.

This clone has just a few counts. This chain uses TRBV5-5 with TRBJ1-2; D unresolved. The CDR3 length is 12 residues. CDR1 and CDR2 from the germline V gene are SGHKS and YYEKEE (reference sequence). V lost 6 bases, J lost 8 bases, and 14 bases lay in between. Here the CDR3 reads CASTPPSGGYTF. For the CDR3, the DNA is TGTGCCAGCACTCCCCCCTCGGGGGGCTACACCTTC.

The rearrangement uses TRBV5-6 and TRBJ2-1, with 8 bases identical to TRBD1. Looked up from germline, CDR1 is SGHDT and CDR2 is YYEEEE. CDR3 length: 18 residues. Losses at the gene ends were 4 bases for V and 2 bases for J; bases not matched to a gene: 14. The CDR3: CASSLPSVDREAYNEQFF. CDR3 nucleotide sequence: TGTGCCAGCAGCCTGCCCTCAGTGGACAGGGAAGCCTACAATGAGCAGTTCTTC.

This clone appeared a single time. This chain uses TRBV2 with TRBJ2-2; D might be TRBD1 (7 bases). The CDR3 spans 15 residues. Trimming took off 7 bases at V and 7 bases at J, with 19 bases between the two ends. Germline V lookup: CDR1 SNHLY, CDR2 FYNNEI. The DNA for the CDR3 is TGTGCCAGCATGGTGGGCCAGGGGGGTGTCGGGGAGCTGTTTTTT. It specifies CASMVGQGGVGELFF.

The chain carries TRBV18 and TRBJ2-7; 10 nucleotides line up with TRBD1. Trimming took 2 bases from V and 4 from J; bases not matched to a gene: 8. This CDR3 comprises 16 residues. CDR1 and CDR2 from the germline V gene are KGHSH and LQKENI. The CDR3 is CASSPSGTGAPYEQYF. CDR3 DNA sequence: TGTGCCAGCTCACCATCCGGGACAGGGGCCCCTTACGAGCAGTACTTC.

This chain joins TRBV5-1 and TRBJ2-7; a weak D match, TRBD1 (5 bases). The CDR3 has 12 residues. CDR1 is SGHRS, CDR2 YFSETQ, per germline. V lost 4 bases and J 2 bases, leaving 7 bases between the germline ends. The CDR3 protein is CASSDSPYEQYF. The DNA of the CDR3 is TGCGCCAGCAGCGACAGCCCCTACGAGCAGTACTTC.

This rearrangement joins TRBV5-6 to TRBJ2-5; 7 nucleotides agree with TRBD2. Germline lookup yields CDR1 SGHDT and CDR2 YYEEEE. The CDR3 runs 14 residues. V lost 0 bases and J lost 3; bases outside the gene matches: 2. The CDR3: CASSLVAGEETQYF. CDR3 nucleotides: TGTGCCAGCAGCTTGGTGGCGGGAGAAGAGACCCAGTACTTC.

This sequence joins TRBV5-5 and TRBJ1-4; D is possibly TRBD1 (5 bases). The CDR3 runs to 15 residues. Germline V lookup: CDR1 SGHKS, CDR2 YYEKEE (reference sequence). Trimming left V 1 base short and J 3 bases short, with 10 bases between. The CDR3 here is CASSLSGAPNEKLFF. CDR3 DNA sequence: TGTGCCAGCAGCTTGAGTGGGGCTCCTAATGAAAAACTGTTTTTT.